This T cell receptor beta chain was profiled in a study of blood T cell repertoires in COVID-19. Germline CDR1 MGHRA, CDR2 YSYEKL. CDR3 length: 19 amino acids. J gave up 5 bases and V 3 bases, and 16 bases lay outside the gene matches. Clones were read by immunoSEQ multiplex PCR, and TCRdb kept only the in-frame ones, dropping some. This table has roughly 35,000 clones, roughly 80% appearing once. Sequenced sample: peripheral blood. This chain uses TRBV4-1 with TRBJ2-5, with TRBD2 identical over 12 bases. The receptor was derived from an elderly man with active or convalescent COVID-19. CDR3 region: CASSQPPGLAGPQRETQYF. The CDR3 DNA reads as TGCGCCAGCAGCCAGCCTCCGGGACTAGCGGGCCCCCAGCGGGAGACCCAGTACTTC.